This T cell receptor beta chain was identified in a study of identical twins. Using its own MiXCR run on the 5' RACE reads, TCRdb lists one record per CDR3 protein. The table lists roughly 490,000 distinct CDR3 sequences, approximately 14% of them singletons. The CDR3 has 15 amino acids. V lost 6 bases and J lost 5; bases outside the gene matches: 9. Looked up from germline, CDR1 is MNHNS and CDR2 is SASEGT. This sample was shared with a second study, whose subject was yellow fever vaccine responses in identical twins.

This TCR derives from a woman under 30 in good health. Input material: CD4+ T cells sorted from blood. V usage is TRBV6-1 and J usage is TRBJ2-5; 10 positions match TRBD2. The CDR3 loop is CASRPSRAGGETQYF. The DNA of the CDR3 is TGTGCCAGCAGGCCGTCCCGAGCGGGAGGGGAGACCCAGTACTTC.